This is a list of T cell receptor beta chains from one sample in a study of cytotoxic CD8 clonotypes in ibrutinib-treated CLL. Here immunoSEQ multiplex PCR was the method, and the copy in TCRdb shows in-frame clones only, minus some. This table has approximately 170,000 clones, approximately 90% appearing once. This specimen was PBMCs, taken at disease progression, from a patient treated with ibrutinib. These receptors came from a human donor with chronic lymphocytic leukemia. Each CDR3 is given with its conserved first and last residue. Each record gives: J gene, CDR3 length, D gene, clone size, V gene, CDR3 DNA, CDR3 protein. D genes are given only for firm matches. Size is omitted from some rows. Given values are once, few, many or a class for expanded clones.

TRBJ1-2 14 NA NA TRBV11-2 TGTGCCAGCAGCTTAGATTACGGTCGAGGGGGCTACACCTTC CASSLDYGRGGYTF
TRBJ2-7 14 TRBD1 NA TRBV27 TGTGCCAGCAGTCCGGGACAGCGACGGTACGAGCAGTACTTC CASSPGQRRYEQYF
TRBJ2-7 15 TRBD2 NA TRBV9 TGTGCCAGCAGCGTATCTAGCGGGAGCTCCTACGAGCAGTACTTC CASSVSSGSSYEQYF
TRBJ2-7 16 TRBD1 few TRBV19 TGTGCCAGCAACCCCCGGGACAGTCTATTCCCCTACGAGCAGTACTTC CASNPRDSLFPYEQYF
TRBJ1-2 15 TRBD1 NA TRBV5-6 TGTGCCAGCAGCCGAGGGACAGGGGTCAACTATGGCTACACCTTC CASSRGTGVNYGYTF
TRBJ1-3 15 NA NA TRBV5-4 TGTGCCAGCAGCTTACAGCCTGTTTCTGGAAACACCATATATTTT CASSLQPVSGNTIYF
TRBJ2-2 12 NA NA TRBV11-3 TGTGCCAGCAGCTGGCGTTTTGGGGAGCTGTTTTTT CASSWRFGELFF
TRBJ2-5 14 NA NA TRBV7-9 TGTGCCAGCAGCTTAGGGGCCATTCGGGAGACCCAGTACTTC CASSLGAIRETQYF
TRBJ1-2 16 NA NA TRBV7-8 TGTGCCAGCAGCTTAGTGGGACCGCTACTTAACTATGGCTACACCTTC CASSLVGPLLNYGYTF
TRBJ1-2 19 NA NA TRBV9 TGTGCCAGCAGCGGTAGCTATTCGAGGGGCGCTCTTATTAACTATGGCTACACCTTC CASSGSYSRGALINYGYTF
TRBJ1-5 15 NA few TRBV7-2 TGTGCCAGCAGCTTAGATCCGGAGCAGTATCAGCCCCAGCATTTT CASSLDPEQYQPQHF
TRBJ1-4 16 NA NA TRBV19 TGTGCCAGTAGTATAAGAACAGGGACGCTTAATGAAAAACTGTTTTTT CASSIRTGTLNEKLFF
TRBJ2-7 16 NA NA TRBV9 TGTGCCAGCAGCGCGGCTGACTCTACATCCCTCTACGAGCAGTACTTC CASSAADSTSLYEQYF
TRBJ1-2 14 TRBD1 NA TRBV19 TGTGCCAGTAGAGGGACAGGGGTAGACTATGGCTACACCTTC CASRGTGVDYGYTF
TRBJ2-6 19 NA NA TRBV30 TGTGCCTGGAGTTTTTTAGGACCCTCGAGGGGCTCTGGGGCCAACGTCCTGACTTTC CAWSFLGPSRGSGANVLTF
TRBJ1-1 14 NA few TRBV9 TGTGCCAGCAGCGCAGACACAGGGAACACTGAAGCTTTCTTT CASSADTGNTEAFF
TRBJ1-2 14 NA few TRBV15 TGTGCCACCAGCAGAGGGGACGGGAACTATGGCTACACCTTC CATSRGDGNYGYTF
TRBJ2-7 15 NA NA TRBV7-2 TGTGCCAGCAGCTTAGAGGCGGGATTCACCTACGAGCAGTACTTC CASSLEAGFTYEQYF
TRBJ1-5 16 TRBD1 NA TRBV7-9 TGTGCCAGCAGCCCCGGCGGACAGGTTTTCAATCAGCCCCAGCATTTT CASSPGGQVFNQPQHF
TRBJ1-5 12 TRBD1 NA TRBV28 TGTGCCAGTCAGGGGGCGAATCAGCCCCAGCATTTT CASQGANQPQHF
TRBJ2-3 13 TRBD2 few TRBV19 TGTGCCAGTAGGGGCGGGAGTGGCTATACGCAGTATTTT CASRGGSGYTQYF
TRBJ2-1 13 TRBD2 NA TRBV7-3 TGTGCCAGCAGCCTGACGGGGGGCAATGAGCAGTTCTTC CASSLTGGNEQFF